This entry features one TCR beta chain sequence. The data stem from a study of blood T cell repertoires in COVID-19. Study as a whole: The study drew acute and convalescent COVID-19 samples from the United States, Italy and Spain. Sources were T cells, B-cell-depleted T cells, or PBMCs; the material itself was cDNA or gDNA.

The germline V gene encodes CDR1 LGHDT and CDR2 YNNKEL (reference sequence). Between the trimmed V and J ends, which lost 0 bases and 0 bases, there was a span of 14 bases. This CDR3 has 17 amino acids. In the original processing: How many nucleated cells were present was estimated from reference gene primer amplification. Measured with immunoSEQ multiplex PCR; TCRdb has only the in-frame clones, and not every one. D and trimming come from the DNA, and the V and J calls and clone size come from that table. The sample consists of under 200,000 clones, about 86% of them appearing once. This sequence originates from a young man with active or convalescent COVID-19. The chain has TRBV3-1 (or the pseudogene TRBV3-2) and TRBJ1-2; perhaps TRBD1 as D (6 bases). Sequenced material: peripheral blood. The CDR3 DNA follows: TGTGCCAGCAGCCAAGAGAGGGGGACACGAACTAACTATGGCTACACCTTC. This codes for CASSQERGTRTNYGYTF.